This T cell receptor beta chain is drawn from a study of cytomegalovirus exposure and HLA in healthy donors. Study-wide results and caveats: Of the V segments, some could not be distinguished, including TRBV6-2 and TRBV6-3, and were excluded.

V shed 4 bases and J shed 2 bases, with 11 bases lying between them. The V gene's germline CDR1 is WSHSY and CDR2 SAAADI. The CDR3 totals 14 residues. A multiplex PCR was run with 60 Vbeta primers and 13 Jbeta primers. This table comes from immunoSEQ multiplex PCR, and its TCRdb copy is limited to in-frame clones, with some not included. The table lists about 140,000 clones, 61% of them singletons. The sample holds one count of this clone. Its antigen is as yet unknown. The J gene is TRBJ2-5, the V gene TRBV10-2; D may be TRBD2 (5 bases). The sequence derives from a male donor in good health and CMV-seronegative. Sequencing was carried out using PBMCs. Written as DNA, the CDR3 is TGCGCCAGCAGTGGGGCAGCGGAACAAGAGACCCAGTACTTC. It specifies CASSGAAEQETQYF.